This T cell receptor (beta chain) was documented in a study of shared clonotypes between healthy human individuals. Study-wide findings and caveats: The sharing of 4.5% to 5.5% of naive CD4 clonotypes was seen across several donors.

The data were produced by immunoSEQ multiplex PCR, yet TCRdb's version contains in-frame clones alone and is incomplete. This table holds about 2 million clones, approximately 94% found once. As defined, naive CD8 cells were CD45RO-negative and positively selected for CCR7, with terminally differentiated effector memory CD45RA+ cells excluded. Every contributor of samples was a Caucasian grown-up residing in Nashville, Tennessee. This clone was observed a single time. Its antigen is currently unknown. Trimming cost V 10 bases and J 3 bases, with 12 bases left between them. From germline, CDR1 is MDHEN and CDR2 SYDVKM. The CDR3 has 13 amino acids.

The receptor's source is a man aged 18 to 29 in good health. The chain couples TRBV28 to TRBJ1-4, with D perhaps matching TRBD1 (5 bases). Sequenced material: naive CD8+ T cells sorted from blood. As DNA, the CDR3 is TGTGCCACCCGGGGGGACGCTAATGAAAAACTGTTTTTT. It specifies CATRGDANEKLFF. Combining the CDR3 with reference TRBV28 and TRBJ1-4 gives the whole variable domain DVKVTQSSRYLVKRTGEKVFLECVQDMDHENMFWYRQDPGLGLRLIYFSYDVKMKEKGDIPEGYSVSREKKERFSLILESASTNQTSMYLCATRGDANEKLFFGSGTQLSVL.